The rows below give T cell receptor beta chains drawn from one sample of a study of blood T cell repertoires in COVID-19. Some clones are missing from TCRdb's copy, which holds only in-frame ones; the method was immunoSEQ multiplex PCR. The sample has approximately 82,000 clones, about four fifths seen once. The specimen sequenced was peripheral blood. The receptors shown here come from a man aged 45 to 65 with active or convalescent COVID-19. The CDR3 runs from the conserved cysteine through the conserved F or W. Fields, in order: V gene, J gene, CDR3 protein.

V gene: TRBV28
J gene: TRBJ1-6
CDR3 protein: CASSLISTGTSPLHF

V gene: TRBV28
J gene: TRBJ1-2
CDR3 protein: CASSFLQGLIYGYTF

V gene: TRBV5-1
J gene: TRBJ2-2
CDR3 protein: CASRRTNTGELFF

V gene: TRBV28
J gene: TRBJ2-2
CDR3 protein: CASSLGAWNTGELFF

V gene: TRBV30
J gene: TRBJ1-4
CDR3 protein: CAGSTTTNEKLFF

V gene: TRBV19
J gene: TRBJ1-5
CDR3 protein: CASSPQVLWEPQHF

V gene: TRBV9
J gene: TRBJ2-1
CDR3 protein: CASSVTGNNEQFF

V gene: TRBV4-1
J gene: TRBJ2-3
CDR3 protein: CASSSAGPGDTQYF

V gene: TRBV28
J gene: TRBJ2-7
CDR3 protein: CASSYAGIGVYEQYF

V gene: TRBV12-3/TRBV12-4
J gene: TRBJ2-2
CDR3 protein: CASSPDILGELFF

V gene: TRBV19
J gene: TRBJ2-5
CDR3 protein: CASTHGATMYF

V gene: TRBV4-3
J gene: TRBJ2-1
CDR3 protein: CASSPAGEIGNEQFF

V gene: TRBV9
J gene: TRBJ2-5
CDR3 protein: CASSEGGQETQYF

V gene: TRBV5-4
J gene: TRBJ1-1
CDR3 protein: CASSETGESEAFF

V gene: TRBV6-5
J gene: TRBJ1-1
CDR3 protein: CASSRPGLTNTEAFF

V gene: TRBV2
J gene: TRBJ2-4
CDR3 protein: CASNTGAGNIQYF

V gene: TRBV5-1
J gene: TRBJ2-6
CDR3 protein: CASSLSRELPGANVLTF

V gene: TRBV10-3
J gene: TRBJ1-3
CDR3 protein: CAISDAGGAEGNTIYF

V gene: TRBV19
J gene: TRBJ1-5
CDR3 protein: CASNRLEPGENQPQHF

V gene: TRBV5-6
J gene: TRBJ2-5
CDR3 protein: CASSLAADYQETQYF

V gene: TRBV19
J gene: TRBJ2-3
CDR3 protein: CASSTSRQGNTHTQYF

V gene: TRBV5-1
J gene: TRBJ2-1
CDR3 protein: CASSLDDGSSYNEQFF

V gene: TRBV18
J gene: TRBJ1-2
CDR3 protein: CASSPRGGANYGYTF

V gene: TRBV6-2/TRBV6-3
J gene: TRBJ2-5
CDR3 protein: CASSYGASGDFRGRYQETQYF

V gene: TRBV6-5
J gene: TRBJ2-1
CDR3 protein: CAGLVRGPYNEQFF

V gene: TRBV16
J gene: TRBJ1-6
CDR3 protein: CASSQGPGTVNSPLHF

V gene: TRBV24-1
J gene: TRBJ1-5
CDR3 protein: CATSDLHREKYSNQPQHF

V gene: TRBV27
J gene: TRBJ2-3
CDR3 protein: CASSSPTGDPDTQYF

V gene: TRBV7-2
J gene: TRBJ1-3
CDR3 protein: CASSLAPRQGGNTIYF

V gene: TRBV10-3
J gene: TRBJ2-2
CDR3 protein: CAISPRGDYANTGELFF

V gene: TRBV6-2/TRBV6-3
J gene: TRBJ2-2
CDR3 protein: CASSYQGATGELFF

V gene: TRBV4-2
J gene: TRBJ2-5
CDR3 protein: CASSQGGAEGTQYF

V gene: TRBV5-4
J gene: TRBJ1-4
CDR3 protein: CASSPDSKHEKLFF

V gene: TRBV6-5
J gene: TRBJ1-3
CDR3 protein: CASSQDRGGNTIYF

V gene: TRBV11-2
J gene: TRBJ1-2
CDR3 protein: CASSQTLRKYGYTF

V gene: TRBV7-8
J gene: TRBJ2-2
CDR3 protein: CASSPGRFYTGELFF

V gene: TRBV25-1
J gene: TRBJ2-7
CDR3 protein: CASSVTGGSYEQYF

V gene: TRBV9
J gene: TRBJ2-7
CDR3 protein: CASSFRQPVPLYEQYF

V gene: TRBV4-1
J gene: TRBJ1-1
CDR3 protein: CASSQVVTSTEAFF

V gene: TRBV19
J gene: TRBJ2-7
CDR3 protein: CASSIVLAGGTSSYEQYF

V gene: TRBV12-3/TRBV12-4
J gene: TRBJ1-6
CDR3 protein: CASSFQGDSPLHF

V gene: TRBV18
J gene: TRBJ2-7
CDR3 protein: CASSKSSGEGYEQYF

V gene: TRBV11-2
J gene: TRBJ1-1
CDR3 protein: CASSARMQNTEAFF

V gene: TRBV5-1
J gene: TRBJ2-1
CDR3 protein: CASSPGVGSYNEQFF

V gene: TRBV30
J gene: TRBJ2-5
CDR3 protein: CAWSLVGGLAGRKGQETQYF

V gene: TRBV29-1
J gene: TRBJ2-3
CDR3 protein: CSVEQGYF

V gene: TRBV7-2
J gene: TRBJ1-4
CDR3 protein: CASSLGDSNEKLFF

V gene: TRBV3-1/TRBV3-2
J gene: TRBJ2-3
CDR3 protein: CASSHNQAGGQDTQYF

V gene: TRBV5-1
J gene: TRBJ2-5
CDR3 protein: CASSPVLSGETQYF

V gene: TRBV9
J gene: TRBJ2-2
CDR3 protein: CASSPQGTGEIGELFF